The 5 T cell receptor beta chains listed next were all sequenced from one sample in a study of blood T cell repertoires in COVID-19. Generated by immunoSEQ multiplex PCR, the TCRdb table keeps only in-frame clones and is missing some. The sample lists approximately 220,000 clones, under 90% occurring once. Sequenced: peripheral blood. Receptors were obtained from a woman in her forties with active or convalescent COVID-19.

This clone has just a few counts. This chain connects TRBV27 to TRBJ1-5, with 7 bases fitting TRBD1. Unmatched junction bases numbered 17, after V lost 5 bases and J lost 7 bases. This CDR3 has 17 amino acids. CDR1 is MNHEY and CDR2 is SMNVEV in the germline V gene (reference sequence). The CDR3 loop is CASSNDRAPLSKQPQHF. The CDR3 DNA reads TGTGCCAGCAGTAACGACAGGGCCCCCCTCTCGAAACAGCCCCAGCATTTT.

V gene TRBV2 combines with J gene TRBJ1-2, with 8 nucleotides matching TRBD1. Germline trimming cut 1 base from V and 3 bases from J; bases unmatched to any gene: 16. CDR1 is SNHLY and CDR2 is FYNNEI in the germline V gene. The CDR3 totals 19 residues. CDR3 nucleotide sequence: TGTGCCAGCAGTGAAGTGGGGAGACCGGGCAGGGGGCAGGACTATGGCTACACCTTC. Its protein product is CASSEVGRPGRGQDYGYTF.

The V gene is TRBV30, the J gene TRBJ2-7, with 7 bases identical to TRBD2. Germline trimming cut 2 bases from V and 5 bases from J; bases unmatched to any gene: 9. CDR1 GTSNPN and CDR2 SVGIG come from the germline V gene (reference sequence). The CDR3 consists of 14 residues. CDR3 DNA: TGTGCCTGGAGTTTTGCGGGAGTTAGGGACGAGCAGTACTTC. It specifies CAWSFAGVRDEQYF.

The chain links TRBV24-1 to TRBJ2-1; a weak D match, TRBD2 (7 bases). CDR3 length equals 16 residues. Germline V gives CDR1 KGHDR, CDR2 SFDVKD. With 2 bases removed from V and 2 bases from J, the gap between germline ends came to 12 bases. CDR3 sequence (DNA): TGTGCCACCAGTGATTATGGCGGGGGCACCTACAATGAGCAGTTCTTC. Its protein product is CATSDYGGGTYNEQFF.

V is TRBV6-5 and J is TRBJ2-5; 11 bases agree with TRBD2. The J segment lost 4 bases and the V segment lost 6 bases, leaving 7 bases of the junction unmatched. Germline V gene lookup returns CDR1 MNHEY and CDR2 SVGAGI. The CDR3 sequence is 15 residues long. Written as DNA, the CDR3 is TGTGCCAGCAGACGACTAGCGGGGCCTCGAGAGACCCAGTACTTC. Translated: CASRRLAGPRETQYF.